Below are 22 T cell receptor beta chains sequenced from a single sample in a study of response to subunit inactivated influenza vaccine. MiXCR was run by TCRdb on the RT-PCR reads, yielding one entry per CDR3 protein. The data contain fewer than 800,000 distinct CDR3 sequences, roughly 14% of them singletons. The source was PBMCs from blood, collected 11 to 12 days after vaccination. Every receptor here comes from a man in his fifties or sixties who received an inactivated influenza vaccine.

V usage is TRBV5-1 and J usage is TRBJ2-7; D uncertain. Germline V gene data show CDR1 as SGHRS and CDR2 as YFSETQ. This CDR3 has 13 amino acids. V was shortened by 4 bases and J by 3 bases, with 11 bases between the two germline ends. In DNA form, the CDR3 reads TGCGCCAGCAGCCTGGGCGACGACTACGAGCAGTACTTC. Protein sequence: CASSLGDDYEQYF.

This clonotype was found a few times. The chain is built from TRBV20-1 and TRBJ1-5; 7 nucleotides match TRBD1. Germline CDR1 reads DFQATT; CDR2 reads SNEGSKA (reference sequence). There are 14 residues in the CDR3. J was trimmed by 1 base and V by 6 bases; bases with no gene match: 6. The CDR3 sequence is CSASYRGSNQPQHF. The CDR3 nucleotides read TGCAGTGCAAGTTACAGGGGAAGCAATCAGCCCCAGCATTTT.

CDR3 bases: TGTGCCAGCAGTGAGGACAGTACCTCCTACGAGCAGTACTTC. This codes for CASSEDSTSYEQYF. The genes are TRBV2 and TRBJ2-7; maybe TRBD1 (6 bases). This CDR3 contains 14 residues. V lost 3 bases and J 0 bases, leaving 9 bases between the germline ends. CDR1 is SNHLY and CDR2 is FYNNEI in the germline V gene.

This chain uses TRBV7-2 with TRBJ2-3; 10 bases align to TRBD2. From germline, CDR1 is SGHTA and CDR2 FQGNSA. Trimming took 6 bases from V and 8 from J; bases not matched to a gene: 11. This CDR3 has 15 residues. This CDR3 reads CASSLSLAGVGTQYF. Written as DNA, the CDR3 is TGTGCCAGCAGTCTCAGCCTAGCGGGGGTCGGTACGCAGTATTTT.

This clonotype was counted ten times or more. V is TRBV29-1 and J is TRBJ2-7, with D unclear. V lost 5 bases and J lost 0, with 8 bases in between. This CDR3 has 12 residues. CDR1 SQVTM and CDR2 ANQGSEA come from the germline V gene. For the CDR3, the DNA is TGCAGCGTTTTGGACGGCTCCTACGAGCAGTACTTC. Amino acids: CSVLDGSYEQYF.

This chain links TRBV19 with TRBJ1-2; a weak D match, TRBD1 (6 bases). Germline V gene sequence: CDR1 LNHDA, CDR2 SQIVND (reference sequence). V was trimmed by 3 bases and J by 6 bases, leaving 14 bases between them. This CDR3 is 14 amino acids long. The CDR3 DNA reads TGTGCCAGTAGTATGGGGGCCCAAGGGGATGGCTACACCTTC. Its translation: CASSMGAQGDGYTF.

This clonotype has just a few counts. The CDR3 bases are TGCGCCAGCAGCCAGAGCGGGACCACTTCAGATACGCAGTATTTT. Protein: CASSQSGTTSDTQYF. J is TRBJ2-3 and V is TRBV5-1; TRBD2 agrees at 7 bases. This CDR3 region has 15 residues. Per germline, CDR1 SGHRS and CDR2 YFSETQ. Trimming removed 4 bases from V and 4 bases from J; junction bases left unmatched: 9.

The chain is built from TRBV27 and TRBJ1-6, with 9 bases lining up with TRBD1. The CDR3 runs to 14 residues. Germline CDR1 is MNHEY and CDR2 is SMNVEV (reference sequence). V lost 4 bases to trimming and J lost 12 bases; unmatched junction nucleotides: 7. The CDR3 DNA is TGTGCCAGCAGTTCTGGGACAGGGTTTGGACCCCTCCACTTT. Translating gives CASSSGTGFGPLHF.

The J gene is TRBJ2-1, the V gene TRBV30; D unclear. With 5 bases removed from V and 0 bases from J, the gap between germline ends came to 11 bases. Germline assignment: CDR1 GTSNPN and CDR2 SVGIG (reference sequence). CDR3 length: 14 residues. CDR3 sequence reads: CAWEGRSSYNEQFF. CDR3 coding DNA: TGTGCCTGGGAAGGACGGAGCTCCTACAATGAGCAGTTCTTC.

This clonotype was picked up many times. V gene TRBV7-2 combines with J gene TRBJ2-7; 7 positions agree with TRBD1. The V segment lost 3 bases and the J segment 2 bases; nucleotides outside the gene matches: 1. The CDR3 covers 13 residues. The V gene's germline CDR1 is SGHTA and CDR2 FQGNSA. The CDR3 region has the DNA TGTGCCAGCAGCTTCGACAGGGCCTACGAGCAGTACTTC. Its protein product is CASSFDRAYEQYF.

V usage is TRBV6-5 and J usage is TRBJ2-1; TRBD1 might be the D (6 bases). V was shortened by 2 bases and J by 10 bases, with 6 bases between the two germline ends. This CDR3 contains 11 residues. Germline-derived CDR1 and CDR2 are MNHEY and SVGAGI. CDR3 coding DNA: TGTGCCAGCAGTTACGGACAGGAGCAGTTCTTC. Its translation: CASSYGQEQFF.

This clonotype was seen a handful of times. V usage is TRBV29-1 and J usage is TRBJ2-7; 7 bases line up with TRBD1. V lost 6 bases and J lost 4; bases outside the gene matches: 6. The V gene's germline CDR1 is SQVTM and CDR2 ANQGSEA. The CDR3 sequence is 12 residues long. The CDR3: CSVHGQAYEQYF. The CDR3 coding sequence is TGCAGCGTCCACGGACAGGCGTACGAGCAGTACTTC.

This chain uses TRBV7-9 with TRBJ2-2, with a tentative D call TRBD1 (5 bases). The germline gives CDR1 SEHNR, CDR2 FQNEAQ (reference sequence). This CDR3 is 14 amino acids long. V was cut by 6 bases and J by 3 bases, with 11 bases left in between. Written as DNA, the CDR3 is TGTGCCAGCAGAAGACAGATAGACACCGGGGAGCTGTTTTTT. Its translation is CASRRQIDTGELFF.

This clonotype was seen a handful of times. The V and J genes are TRBV4-3 and TRBJ1-5, with no clear D. The germline V and J ends were trimmed by 4 bases and 7 bases, with 11 bases remaining between them. The CDR3 has 13 amino acids. CDR1 LGHNA and CDR2 YSLEER come from the germline V gene. In DNA form, the CDR3 reads TGCGCCAGCAGCCGTGGAAGGAACCAGCCCCAGCATTTT. This sequence encodes CASSRGRNQPQHF.

V usage is TRBV29-1 and J usage is TRBJ2-5; 9 positions agree with TRBD2. Germline lookup yields CDR1 SQVTM and CDR2 ANQGSEA. There are 14 residues in the CDR3. The J segment lost 5 bases and the V segment lost 3 bases, leaving 7 bases of the junction unmatched. The CDR3 loop reads CSVDRLAGSETQYF. The CDR3 region has the DNA TGCAGCGTTGATCGGCTAGCGGGGAGTGAGACCCAGTACTTC. The variable domain in full, with the rest retrieved from reference TRBV29-1 and TRBJ2-5, is SAVISQKPSRDICQRGTSLTIQCQVDSQVTMMFWYRQQPGQSLTLIATANQGSEATYESGFVIDKFPISRPNLTFSTLTVSNMSPEDSSIYLCSVDRLAGSETQYFGPGTRLLVL.

This clonotype was seen only a few times. The gene calls are TRBV11-2 and TRBJ2-5; 10 positions match TRBD2. The CDR3 contains 17 residues. V was clipped by 0 bases and J by 6 bases; unmatched bases: 10. CDR1 is SGHAT and CDR2 is FQNNGV in the germline V gene. The CDR3 here is CASSLDLAGAKRKTQYF. As DNA, the CDR3 is TGTGCCAGCAGCTTAGACCTAGCGGGGGCCAAACGGAAGACCCAGTACTTC. Full variable domain (rest looked up from reference TRBV11-2 and TRBJ2-5): EAGVAQSPRYKIIEKRQSVAFWCNPISGHATLYWYQQILGQGPKLLIQFQNNGVVDDSQLPKDRFSAERLKGVDSTLKIQPAKLEDSAVYLCASSLDLAGAKRKTQYFGPGTRLLVL.

The CDR3 spells CSAGTGHTGELFF. The CDR3 DNA follows: TGCAGCGCAGGGACAGGGCACACCGGGGAGCTGTTTTTT. V and J are TRBV29-1 and TRBJ2-2; 9 bases fit TRBD1. Germline loops: CDR1 SQVTM, CDR2 ANQGSEA. CDR3 length equals 13 residues. J was trimmed by 3 bases and V by 7 bases; bases with no gene match: 3.

The V gene is TRBV21-1, the J gene TRBJ2-7; the DNA was not compared with TRBD1, the D call given in the table. TRBV21-1 is a pseudogene segment. The CDR3 consists of 20 residues. CDR3 loop: CASILPPGRQPIWSSYEQYF. The DNA for the CDR3 is TGTGCCAGCATTTTACCCCCGGGGAGACAGCCCATATGGAGCTCCTACGAGCAGTACTTC.

This clonotype came up many times. The chain links TRBV20-1 to TRBJ2-3, with D unclear. Trimming removed 3 bases from V and 0 bases from J, with 4 bases in between. This CDR3 has 12 residues. Germline V gives CDR1 DFQATT, CDR2 SNEGSKA (reference sequence). CDR3 sequence (DNA): TGCAGTGCTAGCGGGAGCACAGATACGCAGTATTTT. Translating gives CSASGSTDTQYF.

This CDR3 reads CASSQGDNSYEQYF. CDR3 bases: TGCGCCAGCAGCCAGGGGGACAACTCCTACGAGCAGTACTTC. This chain uses TRBV4-3 with TRBJ2-7; D possibly corresponds to TRBD1 (6 bases). Between the trimmed V and J ends, which lost 3 bases and 0 bases, there was a span of 9 bases. The CDR3 is made up of 14 amino acids. Per the germline V gene, CDR1 is LGHNA and CDR2 is YSLEER.

The rearrangement joins TRBV5-6 to TRBJ2-5; D not certain. V shed 3 bases and J shed 1 base, with 7 bases lying between them. The CDR3 extends over 13 amino acids. Germline V gene sequence: CDR1 SGHDT, CDR2 YYEEEE. The CDR3 here is CASSWMFQETQYF. The CDR3 nucleotides read TGTGCCAGCAGCTGGATGTTCCAAGAGACCCAGTACTTC.

This rearrangement joins TRBV9 to TRBJ2-7; D is perhaps TRBD2 (6 bases). Germline V CDR1 and CDR2: SGDLS, YYNGEE. This CDR3 has 15 residues. Between the trimmed V and J ends, which lost 4 bases and 0 bases, there was a span of 14 bases. CDR3 loop: CASSLGLQSSYEQYF. The CDR3 nucleotides read TGTGCCAGCAGCTTGGGACTCCAGAGCTCCTACGAGCAGTACTTC.